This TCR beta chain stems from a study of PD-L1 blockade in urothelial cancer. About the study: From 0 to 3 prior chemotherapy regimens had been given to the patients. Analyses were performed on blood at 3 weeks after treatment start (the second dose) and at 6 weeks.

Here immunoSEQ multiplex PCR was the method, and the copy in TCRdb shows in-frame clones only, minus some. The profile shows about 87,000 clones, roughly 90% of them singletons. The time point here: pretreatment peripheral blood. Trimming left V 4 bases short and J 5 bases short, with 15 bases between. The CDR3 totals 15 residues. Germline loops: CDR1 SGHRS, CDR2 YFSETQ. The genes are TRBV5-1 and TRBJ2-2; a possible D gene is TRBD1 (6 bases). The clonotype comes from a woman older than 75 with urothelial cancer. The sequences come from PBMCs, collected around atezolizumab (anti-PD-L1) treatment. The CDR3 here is CASSPLSTGTGELFF. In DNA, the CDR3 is TGCGCCAGCAGCCCGCTTTCTACAGGGACCGGGGAGCTGTTTTTT.